Included here is one TCR beta chain sequence, with context. The data stem from a study of CD8 T cells in Susac syndrome. An input of about 0.45 to 1 ug of RNA was subjected to reverse transcription using random hexamers. TCRdb reprocessed the immunoSEQ multiplex PCR reads via MiXCR and lists one record per CDR3 protein. The sample contains about 300,000 distinct CDR3 sequences, about 85% of which appear only once. The sequenced target, TCR beta, came from blood CD8+ and CD4+ T cells. Sequencing input: CD8+ T cells from PBMCs. The receptor comes from a human donor with multiple sclerosis.

The CDR3 spells CASSPPGGEPTYNEQFF. Written as DNA, the CDR3 is TGTGCCAGCAGCCCACCCGGGGGCGAACCCACCTACAATGAGCAGTTCTTC. The V call is TRBV7-9, the J call TRBJ2-1; either TRBD1 or TRBD2 may supply D (6 bases each). Trimming cost V 5 bases and J 2 bases, with 19 bases left between them. The germline gives CDR1 SEHNR, CDR2 FQNEAQ (reference sequence). The CDR3 is made up of 17 amino acids.